Reported below is one T cell receptor beta chain. This record belongs to a study of T cell responses to AZD1222 COVID-19 vaccine. Trimming cost V 0 bases and J 9 bases, with 15 bases left between them. The CDR3 length is 15 residues. Germline assignment: CDR1 SGHVS and CDR2 FQNEAQ. Sequencing used immunoSEQ multiplex PCR; TCRdb keeps in-frame clones, though not all of them. The top ten hold less than 50% of the sample, which has roughly 21,000 clones, 65% to 90% seen once. The V gene is TRBV7-8, the J gene TRBJ2-1, with D perhaps TRBD2 (6 bases). Sequenced material: peripheral blood, taken on day 0 of AZD1222 vaccination. This TCR was recovered from an adult in good health. The CDR3: CASSLAGDSLSEQFF. The CDR3 DNA sequence: TGTGCCAGCAGCTTAGCGGGGGACTCCCTTAGTGAGCAGTTCTTC. Filled out from reference TRBV7-8 and TRBJ2-1, the complete variable domain reads GAGVSQSPRYKVAKRGQDVALRCDPISGHVSLFWYQQALGQGPEFLTYFQNEAQLDKSGLPSDRFFAERPEGSVSTLKIQRTQQEDSAVYLCASSLAGDSLSEQFFGPGTRLTVL.